The 23 T cell receptor beta chains below were found in one sample sequenced in a study of blood T cell repertoires in COVID-19. The protocol was immunoSEQ multiplex PCR, while the TCRdb copy is restricted to in-frame clones and leaves out a portion. The table records roughly 250,000 clones, 84% of them present only once. The sequenced sample consisted of peripheral blood. These receptors originate from a person aged 65-85 years with COVID-19, enrolled during active disease.

The J gene is TRBJ2-3, the V gene TRBV27, with TRBD1 matching over 7 bases. The ends lost 10 bases at V and 3 bases at J; junction bases unmatched: 4. The CDR3 is 12 residues long. In germline, CDR1 is MNHEY, CDR2 SMNVEV (reference sequence). Written as DNA, the CDR3 is TGTGCCACCAGACAGGGAACAGATACGCAGTATTTT. It translates to CATRQGTDTQYF.

The chain recombines TRBV7-6 with TRBJ2-5; no clear D gene. CDR3 length: 14 amino acids. The V and J ends lost 2 bases and 1 base respectively, with 8 bases between them. The germline gives CDR1 SGHVS, CDR2 FNYEAQ. CDR3 amino acids: CASSLRPSQETQYF. CDR3 sequence (DNA): TGTGCCAGCAGCTTACGCCCCAGCCAAGAGACCCAGTACTTC.

CDR3 loop: CASSFSSTDTQYF. The CDR3 DNA reads as TGTGCCAGCAGTTTTTCAAGCACAGATACGCAGTATTTT. The V call is TRBV27, the J call TRBJ2-3; D remains unclear. Germline CDR1 is MNHEY and CDR2 is SMNVEV (reference sequence). The CDR3 is made up of 13 amino acids. The germline V and J ends were trimmed by 3 bases and 0 bases, with 4 bases remaining between them.

The chain has TRBV18 and TRBJ2-7; possible D gene TRBD1, 5 bases. CDR1 KGHSH and CDR2 LQKENI come from the germline V gene. The CDR3 totals 15 residues. The germline V and J ends were trimmed by 1 base and 0 bases, with 10 bases remaining between them. CDR3 nucleotide sequence: TGTGCCAGCTCACCACAAGCGACAGACTCCTACGAGCAGTACTTC. As protein: CASSPQATDSYEQYF.

The rearrangement joins TRBV2 to TRBJ2-1, with D possibly matching TRBD1 (6 bases). The CDR3 loop spans 14 amino acids. Germline V gene data show CDR1 as SNHLY and CDR2 as FYNNEI. V lost 6 bases and J lost 0, with 9 bases in between. CDR3 bases: TGTGCCAGCAGAGACAGGAGCTCCTACAATGAGCAGTTCTTC. Amino acid sequence: CASRDRSSYNEQFF.

The rearrangement joins TRBV5-1 to TRBJ2-1; possibly TRBD1 for D (6 bases). CDR3 length: 14 residues. CDR1 and CDR2 (germline): SGHRS, YFSETQ. The V and J ends lost 4 bases and 2 bases respectively, with 10 bases between them. CDR3 in DNA: TGCGCCAGCAGCGACCGACAGGCCTACAATGAGCAGTTCTTC. Protein sequence: CASSDRQAYNEQFF.

This chain's CDR3 is CASSARLLAGLKRTDTQYF. CDR3 sequence (DNA): TGTGCCAGCAGCGCCAGGCTGCTAGCGGGGCTCAAGCGCACAGATACGCAGTATTTT. The V call is TRBV11-2, the J call TRBJ2-3; TRBD2 agrees at 9 bases. Germline assignment: CDR1 SGHAT and CDR2 FQNNGV. CDR3 length: 19 residues. V dropped 5 bases and J dropped 1; count of bases not matched to a gene: 16.

This chain joins TRBV11-2 and TRBJ2-2; D might be TRBD2 (6 bases). Germline values: CDR1 SGHAT, CDR2 FQNNGV. Trimming took off 1 base at V and 6 bases at J, with 15 bases between the two ends. CDR3 size: 16 residues. The CDR3 protein is CASSLGHSSSAGELFF. The DNA of the CDR3 is TGTGCCAGCAGCTTAGGTCACTCCTCTAGCGCCGGGGAGCTGTTTTTT.

The genes are TRBV29-1 and TRBJ2-1; D is possibly TRBD1 (5 bases). The germline V and J ends were trimmed by 4 bases and 0 bases, with 16 bases remaining between them. Germline loops: CDR1 SQVTM, CDR2 ANQGSEA. This CDR3 spans 16 amino acids. The CDR3 loop is CSVARQGESSYNEQFF. In nucleotides, the CDR3 is TGCAGCGTTGCCCGGCAGGGCGAGAGCTCCTACAATGAGCAGTTCTTC.

The chain joins TRBV7-6 to TRBJ2-1; TRBD2 aligns across 11 bases. V shed 5 bases, J shed 3 bases, and the junction held 12 bases outside the gene matches. The germline CDR1 and CDR2 sequences are SGHVS and FNYEAQ. The CDR3 totals 18 residues. CDR3: CASSPAVSGRAGYNEQFF. CDR3 nucleotide sequence: TGTGCCAGCAGCCCAGCCGTTAGCGGGAGGGCTGGCTACAATGAGCAGTTCTTC.

This chain links TRBV21-1 with TRBJ1-2; the table's TRBD1 call for D was not verified on the DNA. TRBV21-1 is a known pseudogene. CDR3 size: 17 residues. CDR3 in amino acids: CASSKVGRVQVNYGYTF. CDR3 coding DNA: TGTGCCAGCAGCAAAGTGGGAAGGGTACAGGTAAACTATGGCTACACCTTC.

This chain connects TRBV11-1 to TRBJ2-7; D is uncertain. V was cut by 2 bases and J by 5 bases, with 19 bases left in between. The CDR3 covers 16 residues. The germline gives CDR1 SGHAT, CDR2 FQDESV (reference sequence). This CDR3 is CASSLIGTRRPHEQYF. The CDR3 nucleotides read TGTGCCAGCAGCTTAATAGGTACGCGGAGACCCCACGAGCAGTACTTC.

V usage is TRBV6-5 and J usage is TRBJ2-7, with 9 bases aligning to TRBD1. This CDR3 region has 13 residues. Germline-derived CDR1 and CDR2 are MNHEY and SVGAGI. V shed 9 bases, J shed 3 bases, and the junction held 6 bases outside the gene matches. The CDR3 here is CASGLGQGYEQYF. Here the CDR3 DNA reads TGTGCCAGTGGCCTGGGACAGGGCTACGAGCAGTACTTC.

The V and J genes are TRBV6-6 and TRBJ1-5, with 8 nucleotides matching TRBD1. J was trimmed by 4 bases and V by 6 bases; bases with no gene match: 5. The germline CDR1 and CDR2 sequences are MNHNY and SVGAGI (reference sequence). The CDR3 totals 14 residues. The CDR3 sequence: CASRKDRDNQPQHF. CDR3 coding DNA: TGTGCCAGCAGGAAGGACAGGGATAATCAGCCCCAGCATTTT.

The rearrangement uses TRBV19 and TRBJ1-6, with 10 bases matching TRBD1. Germline V CDR1 and CDR2: LNHDA, SQIVND (reference sequence). The CDR3 has 14 residues. With 9 bases clipped from V and 8 bases from J, the junction kept 7 bases outside the gene matches. The CDR3 protein is CASTAGQGYSPLHF. For the CDR3, the DNA is TGTGCCAGCACCGCGGGACAGGGGTATTCACCCCTCCACTTT. Filled out from reference TRBV19 and TRBJ1-6, the complete variable domain reads DGGITQSPKYLFRKEGQNVTLSCEQNLNHDAMYWYRQDPGQGLRLIYYSQIVNDFQKGDIAEGYSVSREKKESFPLTVTSAQKNPTAFYLCASTAGQGYSPLHFGNGTRLTVT.

The chain combines TRBV5-1 with TRBJ2-3, with 8 bases fitting TRBD2. Germline V lookup: CDR1 SGHRS, CDR2 YFSETQ. The CDR3 totals 16 residues. Trimming cost V 0 bases and J 3 bases; bases outside gene matches: 6. CDR3 amino acids: CASSLARAGGTDTQYF. CDR3 coding DNA: TGCGCCAGCAGCTTGGCCAGGGCGGGGGGAACAGATACGCAGTATTTT. Supplemented by reference TRBV5-1 and TRBJ2-3, the full variable domain reads KAGVTQTPRYLIKTRGQQVTLSCSPISGHRSVSWYQQTPGQGLQFLFEYFSETQRNKGNFPGRFSGRQFSNSRSEMNVSTLELGDSALYLCASSLARAGGTDTQYFGPGTRLTVL.

In this sample, this clone turned up once. The V and J genes are TRBV27 and TRBJ2-3; TRBD2 matches 11 bases. CDR3 length: 18 residues. Germline CDR1 reads MNHEY; CDR2 reads SMNVEV (reference sequence). Trimming took 1 base from V and 4 from J; bases not matched to a gene: 10. The CDR3: CASSLFATSGTRADTQYF. In nucleotides, the CDR3 is TGTGCCAGCAGTTTATTTGCGACTAGCGGGACTCGGGCAGATACGCAGTATTTT.

This sequence joins TRBV11-2 and TRBJ2-5; the match to TRBD1 covers 9 bases. The CDR3 covers 15 residues. In germline, CDR1 is SGHAT, CDR2 FQNNGV. V dropped 5 bases and J dropped 4; count of bases not matched to a gene: 8. The CDR3 coding sequence is TGTGCCAGCAGCCTCCGGGACAGGGAAGGAGAGACCCAGTACTTC. It yields the protein CASSLRDREGETQYF.

This chain links TRBV5-8 with TRBJ1-1, with D hard to call. Germline loops: CDR1 SGHTS, CDR2 YDEGEE. This CDR3 spans 16 amino acids. V lost 0 bases and J lost 7, with 19 bases in between. The CDR3 loop reads CASSLVPRTRYGEAFF. The CDR3 region has the DNA TGTGCCAGCAGCTTGGTCCCCCGTACCCGGTATGGTGAAGCTTTCTTT. The variable domain in full, completed from reference TRBV5-8 and TRBJ1-1, reads EAGVTQSPTHLIKTRGQQATLRCSPISGHTSVYWYQQALGLGLQFLLWYDEGEERNRGNFPPRFSGRQFPNYSSELNVNALELEDSALYLCASSLVPRTRYGEAFFGQGTRLTVV.

CDR3 residues: CASSRAASYGYTF. The CDR3 nucleotides read TGTGCCAGCAGCCGCGCGGCCTCTTATGGCTACACCTTC. The chain recombines TRBV6-5 with TRBJ1-2; D not resolved. Per the germline V gene, CDR1 is MNHEY and CDR2 is SVGAGI. Between the trimmed V and J ends, which lost 6 bases and 5 bases, there was a span of 13 bases. The CDR3 length is 13 residues.

This clone was detected only a few times. The CDR3 spells CASTLRSGATGELFF. Written as DNA, the CDR3 is TGTGCCAGCACCTTACGTAGCGGAGCAACCGGGGAGCTGTTTTTT. The rearrangement links TRBV5-4 to TRBJ2-2; TRBD2 is a possible D gene (6 bases). CDR1 SGHNT and CDR2 YYREEE come from the germline V gene (reference sequence). This CDR3 has 15 amino acids. Trimming pared 6 bases from V and 5 bases from J, leaving 17 bases between.

The rearrangement links TRBV28 to TRBJ2-3, with TRBD2 matching over 8 bases. Germline CDR1 reads MDHEN; CDR2 reads SYDVKM. J was trimmed by 3 bases and V by 7 bases; bases with no gene match: 6. The CDR3 length is 14 residues. The CDR3 DNA follows: TGTGCCAGCACTATTAGCGGGATGACAGATACGCAGTATTTT. This translates into CASTISGMTDTQYF.

This chain links TRBV19 with TRBJ2-5, with TRBD1 identical over 12 bases. Germline CDR1 reads LNHDA; CDR2 reads SQIVND (reference sequence). CDR3 size: 14 residues. V trimming: 3 bases; J trimming: 13 bases; junction bases outside the gene matches: 9. CDR3 residues: CASSITGTGGGLYF. CDR3 bases: TGTGCCAGTAGTATCACCGGGACAGGGGGCGGTTTGTACTTC.